The present T cell receptor (beta chain) was sequenced within a study of blood T cell repertoires in COVID-19. Study-wide context: Nucleic acid was either cDNA or gDNA, and it came from T cells, B-cell-depleted T cells, or PBMCs.

Trimming at V came to 0 bases and at J to 5 bases, leaving 6 bases not matched to a gene. CDR1 is SGDLS and CDR2 is YYNGEE in the germline V gene. CDR3 length: 15 amino acids. Only in-frame clones appear in the TCRdb table, and some are missing; sequencing was by immunoSEQ multiplex PCR. The repertoire holds about 100,000 clones, 85% to 90% seen once, with 10% to 15% in the top ten. The sample comprised peripheral blood. The V and J genes are TRBV9 and TRBJ2-3, with TRBD2 matching 7 bases. The TCR comes from a human donor in a cohort sampled during active COVID-19. The CDR3 spells CASSVGGGTGDTQYF. CDR3 DNA sequence: TGTGCCAGCAGCGTAGGGGGGGGGACTGGAGATACGCAGTATTTT.